Described below is a single T cell receptor (beta chain) sequence and its context. The sample comes from a study of blood T cells in healthy people across ages. Using a J-beta primer mix together with a sample-barcoded 5' primer, a second PCR was run for roughly 6 to 11 cycles. Tags on each cDNA molecule came from a template-switch adaptor with 12 random nucleotides. TCRdb processed the 5' RACE reads anew with MiXCR; each CDR3 protein has one entry. The sample yields approximately 490,000 distinct CDR3 sequences, less than 25% seen once. Germline V gives CDR1 LGHNA, CDR2 YSLEER. The length of the CDR3 is 14 residues. Deletions cut 0 bases from V and 5 bases from J, with 11 bases between. The sample was also linked to a second study, of T cells of mothers and their children.

The rearrangement joins TRBV4-3 to TRBJ2-7; D might be TRBD1 or TRBD2, each matching 6 bases. Sequencing input: blood. The receptor was derived from a boy under 18 in good health. This CDR3 reads CASSQDLGGHEQYF. CDR3 sequence (DNA): TGCGCCAGCAGCCAAGATCTGGGGGGCCACGAGCAGTACTTC.